A single sample is the source of the 19 T cell receptor beta chains below, sequenced in a study of blood T cells in healthy people across ages. The authors ran a second PCR of 7 to 11 cycles using a sample-barcoded 5' primer and a J-beta primer mix. A single record per CDR3 protein comes from TCRdb applying MiXCR to the 5' RACE reads. The sample has 980,000 or so distinct CDR3 sequences; about 48% are singletons. Material: blood. These receptors all stem from a man aged 30-40 years in good health.

V gene TRBV4-3 combines with J gene TRBJ2-7; the D is unclear. Trimming removed 0 bases from V and 3 bases from J, with 12 bases in between. Germline CDR1 and CDR2: LGHNA and YSLEER. This CDR3 comprises 15 residues. CDR3 sequence reads: CASSQESTPHYEQYF. CDR3 nucleotides: TGCGCCAGCAGCCAAGAGTCGACACCCCACTACGAGCAGTACTTC.

The V and J genes are TRBV20-1 and TRBJ1-1; 7 bases line up with TRBD1. CDR3 length: 15 amino acids. V gave up 5 bases and J gave up 3 bases; unmatched junction bases: 12. The V gene's germline CDR1 is DFQATT and CDR2 SNEGSKA (reference sequence). CDR3 residues: CSAQTYRGGDTEAFF. The DNA of the CDR3 is TGCAGTGCTCAAACTTACAGGGGAGGCGACACTGAAGCTTTCTTT.

The J gene is TRBJ2-1, the V gene TRBV2, with a tentative D call TRBD2 (5 bases). Between the trimmed V and J ends, which lost 2 bases and 12 bases, there was a span of 11 bases. This CDR3 is built from 12 residues. Germline-derived CDR1 and CDR2 are SNHLY and FYNNEI. Here the CDR3 reads CASSERGCGQFF. The CDR3 DNA is TGTGCCAGCAGTGAACGAGGGTGCGGGCAGTTCTTC.

This chain uses TRBV28 with TRBJ1-2, with 12 bases matching TRBD1. Germline V gene sequence: CDR1 MDHEN, CDR2 SYDVKM. This CDR3 has 16 residues. Trimming at V came to 0 bases and at J to 8 bases, leaving 7 bases not matched to a gene. CDR3: CASSLWGDRGLSGYTF. The CDR3 DNA reads TGTGCCAGCAGTTTATGGGGGGACAGGGGGCTCAGCGGCTACACCTTC.

This clonotype has a count of ten or more. The V gene is TRBV7-8, the J gene TRBJ1-1; 9 nucleotides align to TRBD1. The germline gives CDR1 SGHVS, CDR2 FQNEAQ. V shed 4 bases and J 4 bases; nucleotides not matched to a gene: 13. This CDR3 region has 17 residues. The CDR3 sequence is CASSWDPGQGLATEAFF. CDR3 coding DNA: TGTGCCAGCAGCTGGGATCCGGGACAGGGTCTTGCCACTGAAGCTTTCTTT.

The V gene is TRBV6-5, the J gene TRBJ1-5; D gene ambiguous. The CDR3 consists of 13 residues. Trimming took 6 bases from V and 5 from J, leaving 11 bases between them. The germline V gene has CDR1 MNHEY and CDR2 SVGAGI. The CDR3 coding sequence is TGTGCCAGCAGGGACGCCCAGCATCAGCCCCAGCATTTT. As protein: CASRDAQHQPQHF.

The CDR3 DNA follows: TGTGCCTGGGACAGCGGTTCCTACGAGCAGTACTTC. It specifies CAWDSGSYEQYF. The V gene is TRBV30, the J gene TRBJ2-7; D tentatively fits TRBD1 or TRBD2 (5 bases each). The CDR3 totals 12 residues. The V gene lost 5 bases and the J gene lost 1 base, with 9 bases spanning the gap. Germline V gene data show CDR1 as GTSNPN and CDR2 as SVGIG (reference sequence).

Only a few counts were recorded for this clonotype. The gene calls are TRBV5-1 and TRBJ2-1; a possible D gene is TRBD1 (6 bases). CDR3 length: 15 residues. V was trimmed by 1 base and J by 3 bases, leaving 11 bases between them. CDR1 is SGHRS and CDR2 is YFSETQ in the germline V gene. The CDR3 reads CASSLRQEIYNEQFF. CDR3 DNA: TGCGCCAGCAGCTTGAGACAGGAAATCTACAATGAGCAGTTCTTC.

This clonotype occurred a few times. The chain is built from TRBV12-3 or TRBV12-4 and TRBJ2-5; TRBD2 agrees at 10 bases. This CDR3 is built from 14 residues. The V segment lost 7 bases and the J segment 4 bases; nucleotides outside the gene matches: 6. This chain's CDR3 is CASIKRGGRETQYF. The CDR3 nucleotides are TGTGCCAGCATCAAGCGGGGGGGCCGAGAGACCCAGTACTTC.

Only a few counts were recorded for this clonotype. The CDR3 nucleotides read TGCAGTGCTAGAGAGGGGGAGGTTTTGAACACTGAAGCTTTCTTT. It encodes CSAREGEVLNTEAFF. V usage is TRBV20-1 and J usage is TRBJ1-1; possibly TRBD1 for D (5 bases). Per germline, CDR1 DFQATT and CDR2 SNEGSKA (reference sequence). V lost 0 bases to trimming and J lost 0 bases, with 11 bases between them. The CDR3 is 15 amino acids.

This chain joins TRBV3-1 and TRBJ1-2; maybe TRBD1 (5 bases). Germline CDR1 is LGHDT and CDR2 is YNNKEL (reference sequence). This CDR3 region has 14 residues. V lost 4 bases and J 3 bases, leaving 12 bases between the germline ends. This chain's CDR3 is CASSPDGGDYGYTF. The CDR3 DNA follows: TGTGCCAGCAGCCCAGATGGGGGAGACTATGGCTACACCTTC.

V and J are TRBV4-2 and TRBJ2-3, with a tentative D call TRBD1 (6 bases). The V gene lost 0 bases and the J gene lost 5 bases, with 9 bases spanning the gap. Germline-derived CDR1 and CDR2 are LGHNA and YNFKEQ. This CDR3 spans 14 amino acids. Written as DNA, the CDR3 is TGTGCCAGCAGCCAAGACCCAGGGGAAGATACGCAGTATTTT. Translation: CASSQDPGEDTQYF.

This chain connects TRBV11-2 to TRBJ2-4, with 8 bases aligning to TRBD1. The V and J ends lost 5 bases and 14 bases, in that order; junction bases with no gene match: 8. The germline gives CDR1 SGHAT, CDR2 FQNNGV. The CDR3 contains 12 residues. CDR3 sequence (DNA): TGTGCCAGCAGCCAAAGGACAGGGTCGGAGTACTTC. Its protein product is CASSQRTGSEYF.

This clonotype was counted only a few times. V and J are TRBV6-1 and TRBJ2-1, with D possibly called TRBD1 or TRBD2 (5 bases each). The CDR3 has 15 amino acids. Germline V CDR1 and CDR2: MNHNS, SASEGT. V lost 1 base and J lost 0, with 7 bases in between. The CDR3 region has the DNA TGTGCCAGCAGTGAAGGGGACGGCTCCTACAATGAGCAGTTCTTC. Its protein product is CASSEGDGSYNEQFF.

In its sample, this clonotype was seen a few times. V is TRBV7-9 and J is TRBJ2-3, with 9 nucleotides matching TRBD2. The germline gives CDR1 SEHNR, CDR2 FQNEAQ (reference sequence). The CDR3 loop spans 16 amino acids. Germline trimming cut 5 bases from V and 0 bases from J; bases unmatched to any gene: 6. For the CDR3, the DNA is TGTGCCAGCAGCGCTGCGGGGGGGCCCAGCACAGATACGCAGTATTTT. It codes for CASSAAGGPSTDTQYF.

This clonotype was observed a handful of times. This chain joins TRBV28 and TRBJ2-5, with a possible D match to TRBD1 (5 bases). From germline, CDR1 is MDHEN and CDR2 SYDVKM. V lost 7 bases, J lost 3 bases, and 9 bases lay in between. The CDR3 loop spans 12 amino acids. CDR3 sequence: CASTRGKETQYF. CDR3 sequence (DNA): TGTGCCAGCACTAGGGGTAAAGAGACCCAGTACTTC. Full variable domain (missing parts from reference TRBV28 and TRBJ2-5): DVKVTQSSRYLVKRTGEKVFLECVQDMDHENMFWYRQDPGLGLRLIYFSYDVKMKEKGDIPEGYSVSREKKERFSLILESASTNQTSMYLCASTRGKETQYFGPGTRLLVL.

The CDR3 spells CASSSGWDFYNEQFF. CDR3 in DNA: TGTGCCAGCAGCTCAGGATGGGACTTTTACAATGAGCAGTTCTTC. The chain has TRBV27 and TRBJ2-1; D possibly corresponds to TRBD2 (6 bases). The CDR3 runs to 15 residues. From germline, CDR1 is MNHEY and CDR2 SMNVEV (reference sequence). V dropped 6 bases and J dropped 4 bases, with 16 bases sitting between them.

This chain connects TRBV28 to TRBJ2-3; D uncertain. CDR3 length: 14 amino acids. V was shortened by 3 bases and J by 2 bases, with 9 bases between the two germline ends. Germline V lookup: CDR1 MDHEN, CDR2 SYDVKM. The CDR3 DNA is TGTGCCAGCAGTTTCCAGCTGGCCACAGATACGCAGTATTTT. It translates to CASSFQLATDTQYF. The variable domain in full, with the rest retrieved from reference TRBV28 and TRBJ2-3, is DVKVTQSSRYLVKRTGEKVFLECVQDMDHENMFWYRQDPGLGLRLIYFSYDVKMKEKGDIPEGYSVSREKKERFSLILESASTNQTSMYLCASSFQLATDTQYFGPGTRLTVL.

Note on this clonotype: This clone may be a read error of a much larger clone one base away. Lacking the conserved final phenylalanine or tryptophan, this CDR3 likely reflects a read error. CDR3 DNA: TGTGCCAGCAGTTTCCGGGGACCGACCTACGAGCAGTACTCC. Its protein is CASSFRGPTYEQYS. The chain is built from TRBV28 and TRBJ2-7; the D call may be TRBD1 or TRBD2 (5 bases each). CDR1 and CDR2 (germline): MDHEN, SYDVKM. Trimming removed 3 bases at V and 2 bases at J, with 11 bases between. CDR3 length: 14 amino acids.